The present TCR beta chain was sequenced within a study of PD-1 blockade in classical Hodgkin lymphoma. Worth noting for this clone: What it binds is not known.

Clones were sequenced by immunoSEQ multiplex PCR, and TCRdb holds only the in-frame ones, with some missing. The top ten hold 4.5% to 7.5% of the sample, which has about 21,000 clones, under 70% seen once. All patients relapsed after autologous stem cell transplantation, and brentuximab vedotin exposure varied. Study-level findings and limits: Patients newly diagnosed and complete responders had comparable baseline diversity. By C4D1, CD4+ diversity increased significantly, especially in complete responders. Reported findings placed baseline TCR diversity lower in newly diagnosed patients (compared with healthy donors).

The CDR3 has 13 residues. The germline gives CDR1 LNHDA, CDR2 SQIVND (reference sequence). Trimming shortened V by 4 bases and J by 5 bases, and 11 bases separated the two germline ends. The sample in question was peripheral blood mononuclear cells (PBMCs), obtained at baseline. The chain recombines TRBV19 with TRBJ1-2; no reliable D call. This TCR was sampled from a human donor with classical Hodgkin lymphoma. The CDR3: CASSRLAVYGYTF. The CDR3, as DNA: TGTGCCAGTAGTAGATTGGCGGTGTATGGCTACACCTTC.